A selection of T cell receptor beta chains follows, all from one sample in a study of T cell responses to AZD1222 COVID-19 vaccine. Libraries were prepared by immunoSEQ multiplex PCR; TCRdb keeps only in-frame clonotypes and omits some of them. In the table there are more than 65,000 clones, roughly 80% of which are singletons. Here the sequenced sample was peripheral blood, taken on day 0 of AZD1222 vaccination. The source of these receptors is an adult in good health. The CDR3 runs from the conserved cysteine through the conserved F or W. Each record gives: V gene, clone size, D gene, J gene, CDR3 protein, CDR3 DNA. A D gene is named only where the DNA matches it firmly. Clone size is stated in some rows and not others, as once, few, many or a class when expanded.

TRBV7-5	.	.	TRBJ2-1	CARRQGRGLADSLLFF	TGTGCCAGAAGACAAGGGAGAGGACTAGCGGACAGCTTACTGTTCTTC
TRBV21-1	.	.	TRBJ2-7	CASTRDEGSKLYEQYF	TGTGCCAGCACTCGAGATGAGGGTAGTAAGTTGTACGAGCAGTACTTC
TRBV14	.	TRBD1	TRBJ2-3	CASSQVGQGQTDTQYF	TGTGCCAGCAGCCAAGTGGGACAGGGACAGACAGATACGCAGTATTTT
TRBV3-1/TRBV3-2	.	.	TRBJ1-1	CASSPLDTNTEAFF	TGTGCCAGCAGCCCGCTGGACACGAACACTGAAGCTTTCTTT
TRBV7-8	once	.	TRBJ2-3	CASSRASLGTDTQYF	TGTGCCAGCAGCCGAGCCTCTCTGGGCACAGATACGCAGTATTTT
TRBV11-2	.	.	TRBJ2-7	CASSASQVSYEQYF	TGTGCCAGCAGCGCCTCGCAGGTCTCCTACGAGCAGTACTTC
TRBV7-9	.	TRBD2	TRBJ2-1	CASSSSFAGVSNEQFF	TGTGCCAGCAGCTCCTCGTTCGCGGGAGTATCGAATGAGCAGTTCTTC
TRBV6-5	.	TRBD1	TRBJ1-5	CASSSTGDNQPQHF	TGTGCCAGCAGTTCAACAGGGGACAATCAGCCCCAGCATTTT
TRBV7-2	.	.	TRBJ1-6	CASSPGDRRNSPLHF	TGTGCCAGCAGCCCGGGAGACAGGCGTAATTCACCCCTCCACTTT
TRBV6-2/TRBV6-3	.	.	TRBJ1-5	CASSYYGGQPQHF	TGTGCCAGCAGTTACTACGGGGGTCAGCCCCAGCATTTT
TRBV18	.	.	TRBJ1-1	CASSPSVDRMNTEAFF	TGTGCCAGCTCACCGAGTGTGGACAGAATGAACACTGAAGCTTTCTTT
TRBV28	.	.	TRBJ1-6	CASKSDRNNSPLHF	TGTGCCAGCAAGTCGGACAGAAATAATTCACCCCTCCACTTT
TRBV11-2	.	.	TRBJ1-2	CASSFEGSGYTF	TGTGCCAGCAGCTTTGAGGGTTCCGGCTACACCTTC
TRBV6-5	few	.	TRBJ2-7	CASSLRGLNEQYF	TGTGCCAGCAGTTTACGGGGGCTTAACGAGCAGTACTTC
TRBV7-8	.	.	TRBJ1-4	CASSLVGEGVKLFF	TGTGCCAGCAGTCTAGTGGGGGAAGGGGTAAAACTGTTTTTT
TRBV27	many	.	TRBJ1-5	CASSFGGSNQPQHF	TGTGCCAGCAGTTTTGGGGGCAGTAATCAGCCCCAGCATTTT
TRBV5-5	.	.	TRBJ2-6	CASSLKGAAFSGANVLTF	TGTGCCAGCAGCTTGAAAGGGGCCGCCTTCTCTGGGGCCAACGTCCTGACTTTC
TRBV3-1/TRBV3-2	.	.	TRBJ1-3	CASSLISGRLSGNTIYF	TGTGCCAGCAGCCTGATCTCCGGTCGTCTCTCTGGAAACACCATATATTTT
TRBV5-6	.	TRBD1	TRBJ2-1	CASNRGASYNEQFF	TGTGCCAGCAACAGGGGGGCGAGCTACAATGAGCAGTTCTTC
TRBV10-1	.	.	TRBJ2-7	CASSGTGNYEQYF	TGCGCCAGCAGTGGTACAGGGAACTACGAGCAGTACTTC
TRBV6-6	.	TRBD1	TRBJ1-2	CASRGQGGGYTF	TGTGCCAGCAGAGGACAGGGAGGAGGCTACACCTTC
TRBV5-4	.	TRBD1	TRBJ2-2	CASSSRDSDGTGELFF	TGTGCCAGCAGCTCCCGGGACAGCGATGGGACCGGGGAGCTGTTTTTT
TRBV7-9	few	.	TRBJ1-3	CASSGTALSGNTIYF	TGTGCCAGCAGCGGGACCGCTCTCTCTGGAAACACCATATATTTT
TRBV19	.	.	TRBJ2-2	CASTYYANTGELFF	TGTGCCAGCACATACTACGCGAACACCGGGGAGCTGTTTTTT
TRBV19	few	.	TRBJ1-2	CASNNLGYGYTF	TGTGCCAGTAATAACCTAGGCTATGGCTACACCTTC
TRBV5-1	.	TRBD2	TRBJ2-7	CASSSSGAASYEQYF	TGCGCCAGCAGCTCCAGCGGGGCCGCTTCCTACGAGCAGTACTTC
TRBV27	.	.	TRBJ2-3	CASSLARVPDTQYF	TGTGCCAGCAGTTTGGCCCGGGTTCCAGATACGCAGTATTTT
TRBV28	.	TRBD2	TRBJ2-1	CASTPAWGRAYNEQFF	TGTGCCAGCACCCCTGCGTGGGGGAGGGCATACAATGAGCAGTTCTTC
TRBV9	.	TRBD1	TRBJ2-4	CASSAGTGVLGIQYF	TGTGCCAGCAGCGCCGGGACAGGGGTTCTTGGCATTCAGTACTTC
TRBV28	.	.	TRBJ2-1	CASRSAIRDTSSSYNEQFF	TGTGCCAGCAGATCAGCGATCCGGGACACCTCTAGCTCCTACAATGAGCAGTTCTTC
TRBV5-1	.	TRBD2	TRBJ2-7	CASSQTSGSFEQYF	TGCGCCAGCAGCCAGACTAGCGGGAGTTTCGAGCAGTACTTC
TRBV7-2	once	.	TRBJ2-5	CASSSIRIPGETQYF	TGTGCCAGCAGCTCGATCAGGATACCTGGGGAGACCCAGTACTTC
TRBV7-2	.	TRBD1	TRBJ2-7	CASSPGQSATYEQYF	TGTGCCAGCAGCCCGGGACAGAGCGCTACCTACGAGCAGTACTTC
TRBV28	.	.	TRBJ1-5	CASSEPIGLDGIQPQHF	TGTGCCAGCAGCGAACCGATCGGACTGGACGGCATCCAGCCCCAGCATTTT
TRBV7-9	.	.	TRBJ2-5	CASSHRQVQETQYF	TGTGCCAGCAGCCACAGACAGGTCCAAGAGACCCAGTACTTC
TRBV7-8	.	.	TRBJ2-7	CASSLFRVSYEQYF	TGTGCCAGCAGCTTATTTCGGGTCTCCTACGAGCAGTACTTC
TRBV4-1	.	TRBD1	TRBJ1-4	CASSQDRDSRNEKLFF	TGCGCCAGCAGCCAAGACCGGGACAGCCGAAACGAAAAACTGTTTTTT
TRBV27	.	TRBD1	TRBJ1-2	CASSQFPGQGDGYTF	TGTGCCAGCAGTCAATTTCCGGGGCAGGGGGACGGCTACACCTTC
TRBV29-1	.	.	TRBJ2-1	CSAIRDDPREQFF	TGCAGCGCCATTCGGGACGACCCTCGTGAGCAGTTCTTC
TRBV5-8	.	TRBD1	TRBJ2-3	CASSFGQAPDTQYF	TGTGCCAGCAGCTTCGGACAGGCACCAGATACGCAGTATTTT
TRBV6-5	.	.	TRBJ1-2	CASSYGGLGAYGYTF	TGTGCCAGCAGTTACGGGGGTCTAGGTGCCTATGGCTACACCTTC
TRBV19	.	.	TRBJ2-1	CASSIAASSEQFF	TGTGCCAGTAGTATAGCTGCCTCCAGTGAGCAGTTCTTC
TRBV5-1	.	TRBD2	TRBJ2-6	CASSLFASGNSGANVLTF	TGCGCCAGCAGCTTGTTTGCTAGCGGCAACTCTGGGGCCAACGTCCTGACTTTC
TRBV4-1	.	.	TRBJ1-5	CASSQEPGDSNQPQHF	TGCGCCAGCAGCCAAGAACCCGGGGATAGCAATCAGCCCCAGCATTTT
TRBV20-1	.	.	TRBJ2-1	CSASDLGGNEQFF	TGCAGTGCTAGTGACCTTGGGGGCAATGAGCAGTTCTTC
TRBV2	few	.	TRBJ2-7	CASSEGRSEGGYEQYF	TGTGCCAGCAGTGAAGGTCGAAGCGAGGGAGGCTACGAGCAGTACTTC
TRBV28	.	.	TRBJ2-7	CASRQSGLSSYEQYF	TGTGCCAGCAGGCAAAGCGGGCTCAGCTCCTACGAGCAGTACTTC
TRBV11-2	.	TRBD1	TRBJ1-4	CASSRGQGEKLFF	TGTGCCAGCAGCCGAGGACAGGGGGAAAAACTGTTTTTT
TRBV21-1	few	.	TRBJ2-1	CASSGYPYNEQFF	TGTGCCAGCAGCGGGTATCCCTACAATGAGCAGTTCTTC
TRBV2	.	.	TRBJ1-4	CASNPVGRASNRDNEKLFF	TGTGCCAGCAATCCAGTGGGCAGGGCCTCCAATCGGGATAATGAAAAACTGTTTTTT
TRBV19	.	.	TRBJ1-4	CASSMGNSLNEKLFF	TGTGCCAGTAGTATGGGGAACAGCCTTAATGAAAAACTGTTTTTT
TRBV30	.	.	TRBJ2-2	CAWSQLMNTGELFF	TGTGCCTGGAGTCAGCTGATGAACACCGGGGAGCTGTTTTTT
TRBV27	.	.	TRBJ1-4	CASSLSNRMNEKLFF	TGTGCCAGCAGTTTATCGAACAGGATGAATGAAAAACTGTTTTTT
TRBV12-5	.	TRBD1	TRBJ1-1	CASARTGGGSYTEAFF	TGTGCTAGTGCCAGAACAGGGGGCGGTTCGTACACTGAAGCTTTCTTT
TRBV4-1	.	.	TRBJ2-7	CASSQAVPRGLIYEQYF	TGCGCCAGCAGCCAAGCCGTCCCTCGGGGTTTGATCTACGAGCAGTACTTC
TRBV5-1	.	.	TRBJ2-1	CASSLAEGSSYNEQFF	TGCGCCAGCAGCTTGGCCGAGGGGAGCTCCTACAATGAGCAGTTCTTC
TRBV6-5	.	.	TRBJ1-5	CASSYQGGSNQPQHF	TGTGCCAGCAGTTATCAGGGAGGAAGCAATCAGCCCCAGCATTTT